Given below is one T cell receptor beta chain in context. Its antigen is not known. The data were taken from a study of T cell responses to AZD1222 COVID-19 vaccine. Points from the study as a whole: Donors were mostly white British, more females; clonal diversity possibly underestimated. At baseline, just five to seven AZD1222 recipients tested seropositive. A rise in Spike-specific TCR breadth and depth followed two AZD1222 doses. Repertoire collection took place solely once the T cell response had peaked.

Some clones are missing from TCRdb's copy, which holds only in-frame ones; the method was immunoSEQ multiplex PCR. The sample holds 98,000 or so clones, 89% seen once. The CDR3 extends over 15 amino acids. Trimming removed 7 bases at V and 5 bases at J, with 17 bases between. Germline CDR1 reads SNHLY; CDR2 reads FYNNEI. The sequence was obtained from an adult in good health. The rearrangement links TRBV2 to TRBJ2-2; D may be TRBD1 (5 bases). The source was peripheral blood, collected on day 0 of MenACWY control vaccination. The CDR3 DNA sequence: TGTGCCAGCACCCTAGAACAGGTTCTGACCGGGGAGCTGTTTTTT. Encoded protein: CASTLEQVLTGELFF.